This TCR beta chain originates from a study of T-cell reconstitution after alpha-beta-depleted transplantation in children. The authors prepared the TCRbeta library with unique molecular identifiers. Using its own MiXCR run on the PCR reads, TCRdb lists one record per CDR3 protein. In the table there are fewer than 400,000 distinct CDR3 sequences, over 20% of which are singletons. The origin of this receptor is a human donor who donated a stem cell graft to a child with acute myeloid leukemia. The sequencing used PBMCs from the stem cell graft donor, collected from the stem cell graft.

In DNA, the CDR3 is TGCGCCAGCAGTGGGGGACTAGCGGGAGACGGCCGGGATGAGCAGTTCTTC. Amino acid sequence: CASSGGLAGDGRDEQFF. The J gene is TRBJ2-1, the V gene TRBV10-1; 14 positions match TRBD2. Trimming removed 4 bases from V and 8 bases from J; junction bases left unmatched: 10. The CDR3 runs 17 residues. The V gene's germline CDR1 is WNHNN and CDR2 SYGVQD (reference sequence).